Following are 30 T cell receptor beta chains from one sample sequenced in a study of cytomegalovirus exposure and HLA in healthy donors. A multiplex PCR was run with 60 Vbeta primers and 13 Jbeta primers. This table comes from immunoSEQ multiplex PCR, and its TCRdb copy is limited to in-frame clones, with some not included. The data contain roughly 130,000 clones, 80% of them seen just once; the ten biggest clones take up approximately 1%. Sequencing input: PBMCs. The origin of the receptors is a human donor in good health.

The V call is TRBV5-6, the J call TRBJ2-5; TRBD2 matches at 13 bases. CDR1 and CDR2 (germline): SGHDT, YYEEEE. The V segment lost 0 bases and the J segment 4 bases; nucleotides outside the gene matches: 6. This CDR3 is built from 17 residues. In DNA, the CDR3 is TGTGCCAGCAGCTTGGGAACTAGCGGGGGGGCCGTAGAGACCCAGTACTTC. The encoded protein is CASSLGTSGGAVETQYF. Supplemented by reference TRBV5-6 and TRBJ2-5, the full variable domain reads DAGVTQSPTHLIKTRGQQVTLRCSPKSGHDTVSWYQQALGQGPQFIFQYYEEEERQRGNFPDRFSGHQFPNYSSELNVNALLLGDSALYLCASSLGTSGGAVETQYFGPGTRLLVL.

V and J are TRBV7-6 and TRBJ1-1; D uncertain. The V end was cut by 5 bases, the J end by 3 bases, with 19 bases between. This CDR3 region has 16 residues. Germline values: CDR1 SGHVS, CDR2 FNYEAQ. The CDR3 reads CASSLEAAGFDTEAFF. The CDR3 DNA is TGTGCCAGCAGCCTCGAGGCGGCGGGGTTTGACACTGAAGCTTTCTTT.

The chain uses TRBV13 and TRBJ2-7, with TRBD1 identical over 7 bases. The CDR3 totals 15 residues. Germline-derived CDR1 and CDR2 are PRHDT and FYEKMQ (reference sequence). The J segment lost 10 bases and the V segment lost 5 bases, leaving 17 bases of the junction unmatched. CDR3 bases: TGTGCCAGCAGCATAAAGGGACAGTCCCAACCCTTCCAGTACTTC. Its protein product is CASSIKGQSQPFQYF.

The CDR3 loop is CASSLAAGGHTAYGYTF. CDR3 nucleotide sequence: TGCGCCAGCAGCTTGGCGGCAGGGGGCCATACTGCCTATGGCTACACCTTC. The rearrangement joins TRBV5-1 to TRBJ1-2; 8 bases are a match to TRBD1. The CDR3 covers 17 residues. The ends lost 0 bases at V and 4 bases at J; junction bases unmatched: 11. CDR1 and CDR2 (germline): SGHRS, YFSETQ.

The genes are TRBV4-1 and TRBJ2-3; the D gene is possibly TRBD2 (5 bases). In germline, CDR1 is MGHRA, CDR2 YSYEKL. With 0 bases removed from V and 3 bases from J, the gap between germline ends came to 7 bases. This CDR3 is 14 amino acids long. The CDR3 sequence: CASSQDEGTDTQYF. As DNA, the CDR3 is TGCGCCAGCAGCCAAGATGAGGGTACAGATACGCAGTATTTT.

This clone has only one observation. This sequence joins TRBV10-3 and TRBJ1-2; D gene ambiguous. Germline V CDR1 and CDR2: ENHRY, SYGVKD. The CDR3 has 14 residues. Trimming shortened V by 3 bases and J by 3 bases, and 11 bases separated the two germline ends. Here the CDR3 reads CAISDLGEHYGYTF. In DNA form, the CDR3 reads TGTGCCATCAGTGACTTGGGAGAGCACTATGGCTACACCTTC.

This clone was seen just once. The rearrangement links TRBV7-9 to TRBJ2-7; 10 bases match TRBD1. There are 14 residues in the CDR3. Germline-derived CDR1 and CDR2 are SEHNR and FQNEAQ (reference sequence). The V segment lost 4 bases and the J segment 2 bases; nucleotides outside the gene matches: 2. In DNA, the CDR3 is TGTGCCAGCAGCTGGACAGGGGGAACCTACGAGCAGTACTTC. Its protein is CASSWTGGTYEQYF.

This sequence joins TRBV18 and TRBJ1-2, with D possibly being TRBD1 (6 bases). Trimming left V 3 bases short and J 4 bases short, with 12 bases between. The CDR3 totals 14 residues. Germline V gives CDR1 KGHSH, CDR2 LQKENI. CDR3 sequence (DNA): TGTGCCAGCTCACCGGCAGGGGTGATCTATGGCTACACCTTC. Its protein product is CASSPAGVIYGYTF. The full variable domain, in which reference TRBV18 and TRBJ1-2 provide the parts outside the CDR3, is NAGVMQNPRHLVRRRGQEARLRCSPMKGHSHVYWYRQLPEEGLKFMVYLQKENIIDESGMPKERFSAEFPKEGPSILRIQQVVRGDSAAYFCASSPAGVIYGYTFGSGTRLTVV.

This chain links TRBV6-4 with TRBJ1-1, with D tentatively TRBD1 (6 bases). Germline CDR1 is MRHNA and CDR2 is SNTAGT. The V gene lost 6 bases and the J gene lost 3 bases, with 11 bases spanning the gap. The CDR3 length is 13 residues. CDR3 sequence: CASSRDTYTEAFF. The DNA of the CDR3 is TGTGCCAGCAGCCGGGACACGTACACTGAAGCTTTCTTT.

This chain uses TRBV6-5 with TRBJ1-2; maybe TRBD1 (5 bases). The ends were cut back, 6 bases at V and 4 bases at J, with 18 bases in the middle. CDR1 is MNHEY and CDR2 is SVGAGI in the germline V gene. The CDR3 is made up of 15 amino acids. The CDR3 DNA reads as TGTGCCAGCAGGGCCACCGGCAGGGCTCCCTATGGCTACACCTTC. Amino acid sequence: CASRATGRAPYGYTF.

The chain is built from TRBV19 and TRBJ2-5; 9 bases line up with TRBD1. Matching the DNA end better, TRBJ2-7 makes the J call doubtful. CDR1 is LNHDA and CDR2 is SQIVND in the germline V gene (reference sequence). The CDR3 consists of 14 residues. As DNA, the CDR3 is TGTGCCAGTAGTATAAACAGGGGGCGCGACGAGCAGTACTTC. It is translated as CASSINRGRDEQYF.

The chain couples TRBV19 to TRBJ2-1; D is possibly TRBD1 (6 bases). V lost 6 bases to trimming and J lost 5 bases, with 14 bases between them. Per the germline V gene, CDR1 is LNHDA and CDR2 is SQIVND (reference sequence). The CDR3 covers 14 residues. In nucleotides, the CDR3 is TGTGCCAGTAGCCGGGCAGGGGTCAACAATGAGCAGTTCTTC. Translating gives CASSRAGVNNEQFF. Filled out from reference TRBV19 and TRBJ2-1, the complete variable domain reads DGGITQSPKYLFRKEGQNVTLSCEQNLNHDAMYWYRQDPGQGLRLIYYSQIVNDFQKGDIAEGYSVSREKKESFPLTVTSAQKNPTAFYLCASSRAGVNNEQFFGPGTRLTVL.

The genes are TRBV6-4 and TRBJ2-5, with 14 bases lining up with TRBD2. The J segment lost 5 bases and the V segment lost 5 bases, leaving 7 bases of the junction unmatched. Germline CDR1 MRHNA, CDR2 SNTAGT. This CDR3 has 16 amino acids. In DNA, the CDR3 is TGTGCCAGCAGTCTTGGACTAGCGGGGGGATTTGAGACCCAGTACTTC. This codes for CASSLGLAGGFETQYF.

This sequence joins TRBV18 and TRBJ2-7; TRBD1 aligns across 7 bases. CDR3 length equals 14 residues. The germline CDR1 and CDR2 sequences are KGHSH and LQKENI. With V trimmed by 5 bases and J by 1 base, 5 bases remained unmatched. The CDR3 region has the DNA TGTGCCAGCTCATCCAGGACAGGTTCCTACGAGCAGTACTTC. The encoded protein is CASSSRTGSYEQYF. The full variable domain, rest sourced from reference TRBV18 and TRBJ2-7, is NAGVMQNPRHLVRRRGQEARLRCSPMKGHSHVYWYRQLPEEGLKFMVYLQKENIIDESGMPKERFSAEFPKEGPSILRIQQVVRGDSAAYFCASSSRTGSYEQYFGPGTRLTVT.

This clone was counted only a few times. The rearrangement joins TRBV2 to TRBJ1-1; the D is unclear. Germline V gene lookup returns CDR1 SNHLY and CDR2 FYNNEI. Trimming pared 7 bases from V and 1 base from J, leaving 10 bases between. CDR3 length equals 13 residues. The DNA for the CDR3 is TGTGCCAGCAAGAGTGGCGGGAACACTGAAGCTTTCTTT. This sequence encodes CASKSGGNTEAFF.

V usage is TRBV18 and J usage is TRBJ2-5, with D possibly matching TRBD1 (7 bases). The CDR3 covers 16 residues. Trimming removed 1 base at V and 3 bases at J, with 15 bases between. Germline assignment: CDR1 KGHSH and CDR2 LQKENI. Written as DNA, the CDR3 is TGTGCCAGCTCACCACTAAGACAGGGCGGGGAAGAGACCCAGTACTTC. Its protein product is CASSPLRQGGEETQYF.

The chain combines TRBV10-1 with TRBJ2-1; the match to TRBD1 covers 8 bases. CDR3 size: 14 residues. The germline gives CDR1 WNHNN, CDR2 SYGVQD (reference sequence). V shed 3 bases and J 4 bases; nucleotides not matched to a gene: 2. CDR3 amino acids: CASSDRTGYNEQFF. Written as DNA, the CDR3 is TGCGCCAGCAGTGATAGGACAGGGTACAATGAGCAGTTCTTC.

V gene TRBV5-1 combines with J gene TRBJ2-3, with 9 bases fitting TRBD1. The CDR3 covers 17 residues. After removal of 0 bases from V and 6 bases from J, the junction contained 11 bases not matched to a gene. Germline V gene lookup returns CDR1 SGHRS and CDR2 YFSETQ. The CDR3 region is CASSLAVDRGFGDTQYF. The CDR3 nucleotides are TGCGCCAGCAGCTTGGCCGTGGACAGGGGTTTTGGGGATACGCAGTATTTT.

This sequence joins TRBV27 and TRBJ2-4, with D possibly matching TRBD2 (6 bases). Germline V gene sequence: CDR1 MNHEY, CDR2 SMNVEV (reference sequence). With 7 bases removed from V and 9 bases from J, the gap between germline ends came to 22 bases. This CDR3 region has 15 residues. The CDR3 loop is CASTPTDVGGSIQYF. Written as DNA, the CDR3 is TGTGCCAGCACCCCAACGGACGTCGGAGGGAGCATTCAGTACTTC.

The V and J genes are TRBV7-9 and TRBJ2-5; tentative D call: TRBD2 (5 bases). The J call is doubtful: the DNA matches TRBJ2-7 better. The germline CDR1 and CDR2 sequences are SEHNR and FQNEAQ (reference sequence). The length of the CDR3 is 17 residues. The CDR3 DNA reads TGTGCCAGCAGCCGATTCCCGGGGAGTTCATTTGAGGACGAGCAGTACTTC. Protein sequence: CASSRFPGSSFEDEQYF.

CDR3 DNA: TGTGCCAGCAGTCCACAGCGGGGGGGCACAGATACGCAGTATTTT. Its protein is CASSPQRGGTDTQYF. The V call is TRBV6-4, the J call TRBJ2-3; 9 bases align to TRBD2. With V trimmed by 5 bases and J by 1 base, 4 bases remained unmatched. Germline V gives CDR1 MRHNA, CDR2 SNTAGT. This CDR3 is built from 15 residues.

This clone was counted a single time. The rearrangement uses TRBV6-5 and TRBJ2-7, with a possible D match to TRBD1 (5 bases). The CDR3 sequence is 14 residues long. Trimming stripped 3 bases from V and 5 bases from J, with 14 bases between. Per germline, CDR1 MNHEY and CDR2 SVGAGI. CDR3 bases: TGTGCCAGCAGTTATCCCCAGGGTGGTAACGAGCAGTACTTC. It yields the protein CASSYPQGGNEQYF.

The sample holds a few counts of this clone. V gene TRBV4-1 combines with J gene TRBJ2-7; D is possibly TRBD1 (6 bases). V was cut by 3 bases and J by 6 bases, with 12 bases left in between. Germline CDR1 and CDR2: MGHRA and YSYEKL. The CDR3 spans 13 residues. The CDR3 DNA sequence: TGCGCCAGCAGCCAGAGTTCAGGGGCCGAGCAGTACTTC. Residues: CASSQSSGAEQYF.

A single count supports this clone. This chain's CDR3 is CASSRALTGNYEQYF. CDR3 nucleotides: TGTGCCAGCAGCCGAGCCCTGACAGGAAACTACGAGCAGTACTTC. V is TRBV7-8 and J is TRBJ2-7; possible D gene TRBD1, 6 bases. V lost 5 bases and J lost 3, with 17 bases in between. Germline CDR1 and CDR2: SGHVS and FQNEAQ. The CDR3 covers 15 residues.

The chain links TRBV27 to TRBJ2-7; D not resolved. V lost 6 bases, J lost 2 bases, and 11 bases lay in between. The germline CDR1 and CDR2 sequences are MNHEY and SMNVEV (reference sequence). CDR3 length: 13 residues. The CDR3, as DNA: TGTGCCAGCAGCCTCCAGGCGCCCTACGAGCAGTACTTC. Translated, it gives CASSLQAPYEQYF.

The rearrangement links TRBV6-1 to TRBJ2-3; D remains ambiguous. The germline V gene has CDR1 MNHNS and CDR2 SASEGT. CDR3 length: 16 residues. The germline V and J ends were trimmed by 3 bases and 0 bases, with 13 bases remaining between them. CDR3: CASSEVKHSSTDTQYF. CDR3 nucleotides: TGTGCCAGCAGTGAGGTGAAGCACTCTAGCACAGATACGCAGTATTTT.

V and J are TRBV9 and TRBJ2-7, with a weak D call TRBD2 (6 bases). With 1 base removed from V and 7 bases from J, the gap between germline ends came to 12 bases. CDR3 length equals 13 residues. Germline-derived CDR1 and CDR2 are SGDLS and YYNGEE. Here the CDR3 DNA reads TGTGCCAGCAGCGTACGGGGGAAACGGGAGCAGTACTTC. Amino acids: CASSVRGKREQYF.

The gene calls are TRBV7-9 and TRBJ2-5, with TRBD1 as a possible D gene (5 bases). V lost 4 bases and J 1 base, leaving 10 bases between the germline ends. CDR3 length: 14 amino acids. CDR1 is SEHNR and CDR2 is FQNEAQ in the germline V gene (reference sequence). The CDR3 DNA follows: TGTGCCAGCAGCTACATCCAGGGCCAAGAGACCCAGTACTTC. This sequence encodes CASSYIQGQETQYF. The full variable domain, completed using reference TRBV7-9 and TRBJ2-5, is DTGVSQNPRHKITKRGQNVTFRCDPISEHNRLYWYRQTLGQGPEFLTYFQNEAQLEKSRLLSDRFSAERPKGSFSTLEIQRTEQGDSAMYLCASSYIQGQETQYFGPGTRLLVL.

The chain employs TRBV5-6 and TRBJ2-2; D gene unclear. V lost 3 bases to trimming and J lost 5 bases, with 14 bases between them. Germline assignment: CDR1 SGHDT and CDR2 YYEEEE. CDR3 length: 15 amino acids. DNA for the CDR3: TGTGCCAGCAGCTCAGTTCGCGGCAGAACCGGGGAGCTGTTTTTT. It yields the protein CASSSVRGRTGELFF. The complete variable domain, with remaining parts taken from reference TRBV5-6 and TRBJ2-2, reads DAGVTQSPTHLIKTRGQQVTLRCSPKSGHDTVSWYQQALGQGPQFIFQYYEEEERQRGNFPDRFSGHQFPNYSSELNVNALLLGDSALYLCASSSVRGRTGELFFGEGSRLTVL.

This CDR3 reads CATSRRDYSNQPQHF. The CDR3 nucleotides are TGTGCCACCAGCAGAAGGGACTATAGCAATCAGCCCCAGCATTTT. V is TRBV15 and J is TRBJ1-5, with a tentative D call TRBD1 (5 bases). The CDR3 loop spans 15 amino acids. V lost 2 bases, J lost 0 bases, and 8 bases lay in between. CDR1 LNHNV and CDR2 YYDKDF come from the germline V gene (reference sequence).